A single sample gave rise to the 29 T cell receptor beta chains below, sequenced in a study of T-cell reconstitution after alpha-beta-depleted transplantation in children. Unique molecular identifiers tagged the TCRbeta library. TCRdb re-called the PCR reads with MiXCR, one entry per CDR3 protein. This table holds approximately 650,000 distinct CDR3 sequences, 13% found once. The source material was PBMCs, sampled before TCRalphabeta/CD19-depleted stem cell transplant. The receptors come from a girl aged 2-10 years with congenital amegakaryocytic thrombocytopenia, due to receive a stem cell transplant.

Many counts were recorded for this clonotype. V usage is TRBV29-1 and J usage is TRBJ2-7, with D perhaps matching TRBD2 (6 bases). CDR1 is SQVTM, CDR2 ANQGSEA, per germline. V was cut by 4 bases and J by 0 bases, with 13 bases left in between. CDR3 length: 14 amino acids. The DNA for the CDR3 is TGCAGCGTTGGGTCTAGCGTGAGCTCCTACGAGCAGTACTTC. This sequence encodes CSVGSSVSSYEQYF.

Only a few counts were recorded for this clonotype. In DNA form, the CDR3 reads TGTGCCAGCAGTTACGGATTAGCGGGACGGCGCACCGGGGAGCTGTTTTTT. It codes for CASSYGLAGRRTGELFF. The chain has TRBV6-5 and TRBJ2-2; 8 bases line up with TRBD2. The CDR3 is 17 amino acids. The germline gives CDR1 MNHEY, CDR2 SVGAGI. The ends lost 2 bases at V and 4 bases at J; junction bases unmatched: 9.

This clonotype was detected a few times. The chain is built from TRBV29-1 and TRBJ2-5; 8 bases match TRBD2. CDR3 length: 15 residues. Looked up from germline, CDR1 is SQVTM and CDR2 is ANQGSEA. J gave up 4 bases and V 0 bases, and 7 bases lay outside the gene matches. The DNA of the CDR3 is TGCAGCGTTGAAGATCTGCGGGAGGAGACAGAGACCCAGTACTTC. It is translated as CSVEDLREETETQYF. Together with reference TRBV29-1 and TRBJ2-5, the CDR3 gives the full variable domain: SAVISQKPSRDICQRGTSLTIQCQVDSQVTMMFWYRQQPGQSLTLIATANQGSEATYESGFVIDKFPISRPNLTFSTLTVSNMSPEDSSIYLCSVEDLREETETQYFGPGTRLLVL.

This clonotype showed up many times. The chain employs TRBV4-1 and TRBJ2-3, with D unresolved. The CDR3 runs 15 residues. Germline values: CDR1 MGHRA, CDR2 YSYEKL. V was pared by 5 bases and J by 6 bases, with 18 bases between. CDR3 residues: CASSSNIGLTDTQYF. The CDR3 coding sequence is TGCGCCAGCAGCTCAAACATTGGGCTGACGGATACGCAGTATTTT.

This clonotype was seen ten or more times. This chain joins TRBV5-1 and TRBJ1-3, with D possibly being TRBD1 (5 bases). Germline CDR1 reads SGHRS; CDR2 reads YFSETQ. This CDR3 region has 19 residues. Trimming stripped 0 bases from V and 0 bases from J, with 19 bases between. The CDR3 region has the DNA TGCGCCAGCAGCTTGGAAACCTTATGGGGGACCAGCTCTGGAAACACCATATATTTT. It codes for CASSLETLWGTSSGNTIYF.

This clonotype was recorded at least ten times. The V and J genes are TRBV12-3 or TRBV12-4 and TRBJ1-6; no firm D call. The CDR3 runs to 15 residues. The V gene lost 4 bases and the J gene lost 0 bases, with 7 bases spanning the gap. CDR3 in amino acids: CASSSSSSYNSPLHF. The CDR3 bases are TGTGCCAGCAGTTCATCGAGCTCCTATAATTCACCCCTCCACTTT.

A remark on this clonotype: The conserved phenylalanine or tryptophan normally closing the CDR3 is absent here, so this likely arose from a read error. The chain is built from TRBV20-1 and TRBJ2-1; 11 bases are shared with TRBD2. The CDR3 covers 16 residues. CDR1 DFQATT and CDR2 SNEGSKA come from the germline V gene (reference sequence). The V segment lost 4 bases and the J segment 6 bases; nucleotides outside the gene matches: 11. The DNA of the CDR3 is TGCAGTGCTACCCGACTAGCGGGAACATTCCTCAATGAGCAGTTCTTG. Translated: CSATRLAGTFLNEQFL.

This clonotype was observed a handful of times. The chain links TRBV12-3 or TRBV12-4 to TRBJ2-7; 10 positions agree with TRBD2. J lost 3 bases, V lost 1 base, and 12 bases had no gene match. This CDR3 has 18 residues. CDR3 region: CASSLGPSSGRVDYEQYF. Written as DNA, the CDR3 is TGTGCCAGCAGTTTAGGACCCTCGAGCGGGAGGGTTGACTACGAGCAGTACTTC.

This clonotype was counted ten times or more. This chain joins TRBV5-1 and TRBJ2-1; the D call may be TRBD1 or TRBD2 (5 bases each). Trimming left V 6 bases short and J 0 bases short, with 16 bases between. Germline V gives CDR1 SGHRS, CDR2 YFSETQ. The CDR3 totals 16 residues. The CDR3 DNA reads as TGCGCCAGCATGACGAGGGGCGATAGCTCCTACAATGAGCAGTTCTTC. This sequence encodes CASMTRGDSSYNEQFF.

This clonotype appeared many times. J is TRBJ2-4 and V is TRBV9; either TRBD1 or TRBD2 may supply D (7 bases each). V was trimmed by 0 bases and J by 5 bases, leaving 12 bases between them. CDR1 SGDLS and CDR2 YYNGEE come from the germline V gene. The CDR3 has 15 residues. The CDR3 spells CASSVGAGGENIQYF. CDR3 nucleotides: TGTGCCAGCAGCGTAGGCGCAGGGGGGGAAAACATTCAGTACTTC.

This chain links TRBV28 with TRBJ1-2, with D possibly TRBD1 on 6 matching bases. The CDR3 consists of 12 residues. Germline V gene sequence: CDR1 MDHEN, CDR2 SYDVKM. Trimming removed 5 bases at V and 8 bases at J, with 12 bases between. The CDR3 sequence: CASSVTGTGYTF. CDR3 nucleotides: TGTGCCAGCAGTGTCACAGGGACAGGCTACACCTTC.

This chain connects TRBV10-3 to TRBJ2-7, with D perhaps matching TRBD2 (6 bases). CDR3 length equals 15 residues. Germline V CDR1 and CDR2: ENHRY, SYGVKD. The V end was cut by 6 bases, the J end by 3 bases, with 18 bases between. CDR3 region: CAIRTLLASIYEQYF. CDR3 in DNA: TGTGCCATCAGGACCCTCCTAGCGAGCATCTACGAGCAGTACTTC.

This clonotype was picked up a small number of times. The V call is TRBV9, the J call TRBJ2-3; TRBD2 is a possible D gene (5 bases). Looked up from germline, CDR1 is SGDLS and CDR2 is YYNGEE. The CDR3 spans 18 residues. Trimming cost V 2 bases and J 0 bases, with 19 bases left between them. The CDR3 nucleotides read TGTGCCAGCAGCGTCGGACGATTGGGAGACGCTAGCACAGATACGCAGTATTTT. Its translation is CASSVGRLGDASTDTQYF.

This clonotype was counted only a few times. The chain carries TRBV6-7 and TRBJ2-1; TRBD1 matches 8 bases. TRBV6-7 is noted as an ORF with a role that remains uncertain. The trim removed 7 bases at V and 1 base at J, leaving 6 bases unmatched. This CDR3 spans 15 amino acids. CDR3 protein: CASIQDRESYNEQFF. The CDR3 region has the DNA TGTGCCAGCATCCAGGACAGGGAATCCTACAATGAGCAGTTCTTC.

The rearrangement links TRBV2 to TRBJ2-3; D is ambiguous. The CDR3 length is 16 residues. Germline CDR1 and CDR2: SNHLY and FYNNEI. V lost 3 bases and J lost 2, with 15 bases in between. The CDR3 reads CASSEADLPTTDTQYF. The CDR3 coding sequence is TGTGCCAGCAGTGAGGCGGACCTTCCGACCACAGATACGCAGTATTTT.

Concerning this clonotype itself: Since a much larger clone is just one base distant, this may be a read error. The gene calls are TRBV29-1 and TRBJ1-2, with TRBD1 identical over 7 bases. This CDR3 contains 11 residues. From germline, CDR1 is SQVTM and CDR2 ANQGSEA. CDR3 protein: CSVGDSNGDTF. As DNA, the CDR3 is TGCAGCGTCGGGGACAGCAATGGCGACACCTTC.

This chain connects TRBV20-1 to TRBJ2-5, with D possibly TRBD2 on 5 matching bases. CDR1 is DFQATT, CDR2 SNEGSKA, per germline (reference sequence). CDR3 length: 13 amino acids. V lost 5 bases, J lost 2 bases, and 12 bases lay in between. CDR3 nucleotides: TGCAGTGCTGAAATAGCGTTTCAAGAGACCCAGTACTTC. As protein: CSAEIAFQETQYF.

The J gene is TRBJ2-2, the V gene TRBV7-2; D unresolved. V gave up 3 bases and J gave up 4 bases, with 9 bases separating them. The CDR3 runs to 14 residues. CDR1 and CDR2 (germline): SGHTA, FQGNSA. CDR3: CASSLDPLTGELFF. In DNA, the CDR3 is TGTGCCAGCAGCTTGGACCCACTCACCGGGGAGCTGTTTTTT.

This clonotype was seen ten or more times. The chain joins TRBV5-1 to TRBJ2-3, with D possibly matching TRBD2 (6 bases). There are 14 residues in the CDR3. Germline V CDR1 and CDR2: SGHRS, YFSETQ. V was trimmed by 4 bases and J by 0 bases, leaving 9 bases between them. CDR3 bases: TGCGCCAGCAGCCGGACTACTAGCACAGATACGCAGTATTTT. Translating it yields CASSRTTSTDTQYF. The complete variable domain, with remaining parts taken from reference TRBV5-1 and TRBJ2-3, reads KAGVTQTPRYLIKTRGQQVTLSCSPISGHRSVSWYQQTPGQGLQFLFEYFSETQRNKGNFPGRFSGRQFSNSRSEMNVSTLELGDSALYLCASSRTTSTDTQYFGPGTRLTVL.

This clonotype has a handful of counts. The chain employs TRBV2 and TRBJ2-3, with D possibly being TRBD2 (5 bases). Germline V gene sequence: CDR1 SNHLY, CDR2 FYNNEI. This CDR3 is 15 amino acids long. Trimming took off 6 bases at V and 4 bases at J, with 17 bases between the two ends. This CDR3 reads CASRKSTRVADTQYF. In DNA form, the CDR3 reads TGTGCCAGCAGGAAAAGCACGAGGGTCGCAGATACGCAGTATTTT.

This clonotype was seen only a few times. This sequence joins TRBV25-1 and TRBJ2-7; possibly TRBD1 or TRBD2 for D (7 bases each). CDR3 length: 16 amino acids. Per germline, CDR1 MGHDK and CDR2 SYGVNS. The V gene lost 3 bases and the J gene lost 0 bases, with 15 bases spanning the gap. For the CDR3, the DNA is TGTGCCAGCAGTGACCCGGCGGGGGACAGCTCCTACGAGCAGTACTTC. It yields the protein CASSDPAGDSSYEQYF.

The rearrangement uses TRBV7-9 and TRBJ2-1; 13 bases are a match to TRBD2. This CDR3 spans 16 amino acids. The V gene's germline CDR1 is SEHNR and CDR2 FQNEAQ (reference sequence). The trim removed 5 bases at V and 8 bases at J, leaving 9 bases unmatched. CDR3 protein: CASSRGLAGDLDEQFF. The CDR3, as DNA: TGTGCCAGCAGCCGCGGACTAGCGGGAGATCTCGATGAGCAGTTCTTC. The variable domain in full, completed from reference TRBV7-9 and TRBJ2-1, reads DTGVSQNPRHKITKRGQNVTFRCDPISEHNRLYWYRQTLGQGPEFLTYFQNEAQLEKSRLLSDRFSAERPKGSFSTLEIQRTEQGDSAMYLCASSRGLAGDLDEQFFGPGTRLTVL.

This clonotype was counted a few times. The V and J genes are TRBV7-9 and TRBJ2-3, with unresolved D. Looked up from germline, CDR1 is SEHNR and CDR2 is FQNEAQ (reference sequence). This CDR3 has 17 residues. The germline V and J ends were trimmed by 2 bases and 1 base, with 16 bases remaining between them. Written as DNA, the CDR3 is TGTGCCAGCAGCTTAAAGGTTACCGGTCTAGGCACAGATACGCAGTATTTT. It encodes CASSLKVTGLGTDTQYF.

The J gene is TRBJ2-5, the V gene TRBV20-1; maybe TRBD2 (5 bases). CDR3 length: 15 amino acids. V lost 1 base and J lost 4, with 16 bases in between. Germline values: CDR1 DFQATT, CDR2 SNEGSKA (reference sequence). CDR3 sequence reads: CSARGLEGVRETQYF. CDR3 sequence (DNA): TGCAGTGCTAGAGGGCTAGAGGGAGTGCGAGAGACCCAGTACTTC.

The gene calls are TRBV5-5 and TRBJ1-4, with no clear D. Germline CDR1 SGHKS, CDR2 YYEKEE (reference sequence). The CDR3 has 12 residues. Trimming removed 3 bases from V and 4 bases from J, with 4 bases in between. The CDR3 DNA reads TGTGCCAGCAGCTGGGATAATGAAAAACTGTTTTTT. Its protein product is CASSWDNEKLFF.

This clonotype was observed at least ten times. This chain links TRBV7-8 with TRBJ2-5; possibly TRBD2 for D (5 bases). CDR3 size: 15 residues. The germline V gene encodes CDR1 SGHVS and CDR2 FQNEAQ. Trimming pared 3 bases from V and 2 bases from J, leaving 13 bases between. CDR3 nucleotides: TGTGCCAGCAGCTTCGTCCGGACTCCTCAAGAGACCCAGTACTTC. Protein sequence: CASSFVRTPQETQYF.

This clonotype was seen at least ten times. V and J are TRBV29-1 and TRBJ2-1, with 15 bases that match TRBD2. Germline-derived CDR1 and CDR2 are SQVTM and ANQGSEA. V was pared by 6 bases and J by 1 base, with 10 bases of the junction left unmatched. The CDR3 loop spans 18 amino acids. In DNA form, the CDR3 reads TGCAGCGTCGTGGGACTAGCGGGAGGTGGGAAATCCTACAATGAGCAGTTCTTC. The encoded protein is CSVVGLAGGGKSYNEQFF.

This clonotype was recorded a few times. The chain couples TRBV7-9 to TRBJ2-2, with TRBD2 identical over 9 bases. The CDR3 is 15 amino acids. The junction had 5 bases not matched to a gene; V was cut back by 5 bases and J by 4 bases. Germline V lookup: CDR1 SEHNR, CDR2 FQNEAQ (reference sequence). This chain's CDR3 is CASSPLAGVTGELFF. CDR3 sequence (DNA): TGTGCCAGCAGCCCTTTAGCGGGAGTCACCGGGGAGCTGTTTTTT.

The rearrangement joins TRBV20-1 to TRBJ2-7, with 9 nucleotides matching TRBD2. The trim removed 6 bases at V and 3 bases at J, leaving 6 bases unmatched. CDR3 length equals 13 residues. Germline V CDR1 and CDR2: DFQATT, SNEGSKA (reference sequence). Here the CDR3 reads CSAPLAGLYEQYF. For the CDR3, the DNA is TGCAGTGCACCCCTAGCGGGGCTCTACGAGCAGTACTTC.